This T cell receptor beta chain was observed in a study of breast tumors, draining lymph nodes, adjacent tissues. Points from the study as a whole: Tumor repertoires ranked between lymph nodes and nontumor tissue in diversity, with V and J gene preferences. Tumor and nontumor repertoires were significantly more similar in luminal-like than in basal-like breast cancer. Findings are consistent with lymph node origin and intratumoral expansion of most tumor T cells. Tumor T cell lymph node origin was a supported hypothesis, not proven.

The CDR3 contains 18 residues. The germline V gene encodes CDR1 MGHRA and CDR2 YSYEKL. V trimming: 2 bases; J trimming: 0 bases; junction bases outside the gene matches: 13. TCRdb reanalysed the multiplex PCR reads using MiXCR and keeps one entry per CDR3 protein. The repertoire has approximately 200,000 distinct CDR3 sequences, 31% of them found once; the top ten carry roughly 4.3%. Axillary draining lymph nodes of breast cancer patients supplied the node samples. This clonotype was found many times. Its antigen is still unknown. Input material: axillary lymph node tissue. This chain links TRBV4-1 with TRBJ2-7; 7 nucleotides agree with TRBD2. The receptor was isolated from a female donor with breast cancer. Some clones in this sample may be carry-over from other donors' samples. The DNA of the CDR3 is TGCGCCAGCAGCCAATCCTTCAACCTAGCGGTACGCTCCTACGAGCAGTACTTC. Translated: CASSQSFNLAVRSYEQYF.